This is a list of T cell receptor beta chains from one sample in a study of cytomegalovirus exposure and HLA in healthy donors. Some clones are missing from TCRdb's copy, which holds only in-frame ones; the method was immunoSEQ multiplex PCR. The sample records some 160,000 clones, almost 80% being singletons. The sequencing sample was made of PBMCs. These receptor sequences come from a male donor in good health and CMV-seronegative. CDR3s leave out the opening cysteine and the closing phenylalanine or tryptophan. Fields, in order: D gene, V gene, CDR3 protein. D genes are given only for firm matches.

>.|TRBV6-5
ASQLGAVVNEQF
>TRBD1|TRBV7-8
ASSSVSRGRGQPQH
>TRBD2|TRBV4-1
ASSHKFPSGADTGELF
>.|TRBV5-1
ASSLNSASTDTQY
>TRBD2|TRBV4-1
ASSRTSGDTDTQY
>.|TRBV6-5
ASSRRTVTSYGYT
>TRBD1|TRBV7-9
ASSPGTGRNEQY
>.|TRBV5-6
ASSIRGRSNQPQH
>TRBD2|TRBV30
AWREAAGDEQF
>.|TRBV6-1
ASSEAGGINEKLF
>TRBD1|TRBV18
ASSPLNGQGAYGYT
>TRBD2|TRBV7-9
ASSPTSGVYEQY
>.|TRBV7-2
ASSSTHQETQY
>TRBD1|TRBV5-1
ASSTDRGLGGYT
>TRBD2|TRBV7-3
ASSFNGLAGGGEQF
>TRBD1|TRBV7-9
ASSMTGLHTDTQY
>.|TRBV16
ASSPPSGGAAGYT
>TRBD1|TRBV6-1
ASSEQGVDRTNEKLF
>TRBD1|TRBV6-5
ASMDRAETQY
>.|TRBV14
ASSQVLTVTGSDTQY
>.|TRBV5-4
ASSSGSSYEQY